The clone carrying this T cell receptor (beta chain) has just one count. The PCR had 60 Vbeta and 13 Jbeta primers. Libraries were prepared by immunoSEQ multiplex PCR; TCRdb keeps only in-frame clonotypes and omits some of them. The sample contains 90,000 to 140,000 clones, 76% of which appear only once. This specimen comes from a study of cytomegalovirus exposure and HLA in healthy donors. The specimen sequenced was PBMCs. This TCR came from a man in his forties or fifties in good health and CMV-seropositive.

CDR3 loop: CASSLGTGGWGYTF. The DNA of the CDR3 is TGTGCCAGCAGCTTAGGAACAGGGGGTTGGGGCTACACCTTC. This chain links TRBV7-2 with TRBJ1-2; 8 bases fit TRBD1. Germline V gene data show CDR1 as SGHTA and CDR2 as FQGNSA. Trimming removed 1 base from V and 8 bases from J; junction bases left unmatched: 6. CDR3 length: 14 amino acids. Full variable domain (remainder filled in from reference TRBV7-2 and TRBJ1-2): GAGVSQSPSNKVTEKGKDVELRCDPISGHTALYWYRQSLGQGLEFLIYFQGNSAPDKSGLPSDRFSAERTGGSVSTLTIQRTQQEDSAVYLCASSLGTGGWGYTFGSGTRLTVV.